What follows is one TCR beta chain and its context. Its antigen is unknown. There are 15 residues in the CDR3. Germline values: CDR1 SGDLS, CDR2 YYNGEE. V lost 4 bases to trimming and J lost 5 bases, with 17 bases between them. The entry originates in a study of cytomegalovirus exposure and HLA in healthy donors. Broader study findings: In a later analysis, compared with equally common non-associated chains, HLA-associated beta chains were more expanded. V- and J-gene trimming of TCR beta was linked (in a later analysis) to a missense DCLRE1C variant.

The PCR contained 60 Vbeta and 13 Jbeta primers. The protocol was immunoSEQ multiplex PCR, while the TCRdb copy is restricted to in-frame clones and leaves out a portion. The data show 150,000 to 200,000 clones, 9.5% to 15% seen once. The V call is TRBV9, the J call TRBJ2-3; a weak D match, TRBD2 (6 bases). This sequence was found in a man between 45 and 60 years old in good health and CMV-seropositive. The sequenced sample was PBMCs. CDR3 protein: CASSLQVTRGDTQYF. DNA for the CDR3: TGTGCCAGCAGCCTTCAGGTGACTAGGGGAGATACGCAGTATTTT.